These 31 T cell receptor beta chains originate from one sample sequenced in a study of T-cell memory formation after mild COVID-19. A single record per CDR3 protein comes from TCRdb applying MiXCR to the 5' RACE reads. The sample has 300,000 to 400,000 distinct CDR3 sequences, roughly 13% seen once. The sequenced sample was PBMCs or a T cell subset sorted from them (not recorded which). These receptors came from a man younger than 35 who had mild COVID-19 (a few samples of this study predate the infection). Cell type and time point are not known.

This clonotype was seen a handful of times. The chain links TRBV20-1 to TRBJ2-5; maybe TRBD2 (6 bases). Germline-derived CDR1 and CDR2 are DFQATT and SNEGSKA (reference sequence). Trimming shortened V by 1 base and J by 2 bases, and 14 bases separated the two germline ends. CDR3 size: 15 residues. The CDR3 reads CSARVGGSWQETQYF. CDR3 in DNA: TGCAGTGCTAGAGTCGGGGGTTCGTGGCAAGAGACCCAGTACTTC.

This sequence joins TRBV10-3 and TRBJ2-7, with TRBD2 matching over 8 bases. After removal of 2 bases from V and 6 bases from J, the junction contained 6 bases not matched to a gene. The CDR3 covers 14 residues. CDR1 ENHRY and CDR2 SYGVKD come from the germline V gene. The DNA of the CDR3 is TGTGCCATCAGTGAGACCGGGGGGGGATTCGAGCAGTACTTC. It is translated as CAISETGGGFEQYF.

This clonotype was found a few times. The V and J genes are TRBV15 and TRBJ2-7; no definite D call. CDR1 is LNHNV, CDR2 YYDKDF, per germline (reference sequence). V was clipped by 4 bases and J by 6 bases, with 13 bases between them. The CDR3 length is 13 residues. CDR3 amino acids: CATSMVLGVEQYF. CDR3 nucleotide sequence: TGTGCCACCAGCATGGTTCTGGGTGTCGAGCAGTACTTC.

V is TRBV4-1 and J is TRBJ2-1; 7 nucleotides line up with TRBD2. CDR1 and CDR2 (germline): MGHRA, YSYEKL. With V trimmed by 2 bases and J by 7 bases, 5 bases remained unmatched. CDR3 length equals 14 residues. The CDR3 region is CASSQRTRQNEQFF. CDR3 coding DNA: TGCGCCAGCAGCCAAAGGACTAGACAAAATGAGCAGTTCTTC.

This clonotype was detected many times. In DNA form, the CDR3 reads TGTGCCAGCAGACTATCTAGCGGGAGCACAGATACGCAGTATTTT. Encoded protein: CASRLSSGSTDTQYF. The rearrangement joins TRBV7-9 to TRBJ2-3, with 8 bases that match TRBD2. The CDR3 sequence is 15 residues long. Germline V gene lookup returns CDR1 SEHNR and CDR2 FQNEAQ (reference sequence). Trimming cost V 6 bases and J 0 bases; bases outside gene matches: 5.

The chain has TRBV5-6 and TRBJ2-7; 7 nucleotides line up with TRBD2. Germline CDR1 is SGHDT and CDR2 is YYEEEE. Trimming at V came to 4 bases and at J to 0 bases, leaving 1 base not matched to a gene. This CDR3 spans 13 amino acids. CDR3 in amino acids: CASSGRASYEQYV. The CDR3, as DNA: TGTGCCAGCAGCGGGAGGGCCTCCTACGAGCAGTACGTC.

The chain employs TRBV28 and TRBJ2-2; 7 nucleotides match TRBD1. This CDR3 contains 17 residues. The germline V gene encodes CDR1 MDHEN and CDR2 SYDVKM. With 6 bases clipped from V and 6 bases from J, the junction kept 16 bases outside the gene matches. In DNA form, the CDR3 reads TGTGCCAGCAGCATTATCCCCGGGACAGAGGGCGCCGGGGAGCTGTTTTTT. Protein product: CASSIIPGTEGAGELFF.

This clonotype showed up many times. The V and J genes are TRBV5-6 and TRBJ2-2; D ambiguous. Germline-derived CDR1 and CDR2 are SGHDT and YYEEEE. The CDR3 is 13 residues long. Trimming removed 4 bases from V and 3 bases from J, with 7 bases in between. The CDR3: CASSRQDTGELFF. Written as DNA, the CDR3 is TGTGCCAGCAGCCGCCAGGACACCGGGGAGCTGTTTTTT.

This clonotype was seen a handful of times. This rearrangement joins TRBV9 to TRBJ2-1; the D gene is possibly TRBD2 (6 bases). CDR1 is SGDLS and CDR2 is YYNGEE in the germline V gene. Trimming took off 0 bases at V and 3 bases at J, with 13 bases between the two ends. This CDR3 is 16 amino acids long. The CDR3 bases are TGTGCCAGCAGCGTAGCATACCGGGAGTTCTACAATGAGCAGTTCTTC. Its translation: CASSVAYREFYNEQFF.

This clonotype has just a few counts. CDR3 region: CASSPAIEAFF. The CDR3 DNA is TGCGCCAGCAGTCCGGCAATTGAAGCTTTCTTT. The chain employs TRBV5-1 and TRBJ1-1; D unresolved. Trimming shortened V by 5 bases and J by 7 bases, and 9 bases separated the two germline ends. CDR1 is SGHRS, CDR2 YFSETQ, per germline. The CDR3 has 11 amino acids.

This chain joins TRBV5-1 and TRBJ1-2; D not resolved. The CDR3 loop spans 13 amino acids. Germline assignment: CDR1 SGHRS and CDR2 YFSETQ. V was cut by 0 bases and J by 8 bases, with 11 bases left in between. CDR3 sequence: CASSLGPGCGYTF. In DNA form, the CDR3 reads TGCGCCAGCAGCTTGGGGCCGGGGTGCGGCTACACCTTC.

This clonotype turned up a few times. The V and J genes are TRBV12-3 or TRBV12-4 and TRBJ2-3; 13 nucleotides line up with TRBD2. This CDR3 contains 19 residues. V shed 5 bases, J shed 0 bases, and the junction held 11 bases outside the gene matches. As DNA, the CDR3 is TGTGCCAGCAGTGACCCTGGACTAGCGGGGGCCCTTAGCACAGATACGCAGTATTTT. As protein: CASSDPGLAGALSTDTQYF.

This clonotype showed up many times. The J gene is TRBJ2-7, the V gene TRBV4-2; the D gene is possibly TRBD1 (6 bases). This CDR3 contains 17 residues. From germline, CDR1 is LGHNA and CDR2 YNFKEQ. V lost 0 bases to trimming and J lost 0 bases, with 15 bases between them. CDR3 residues: CASSQEGWGQSSYEQYF. CDR3 nucleotides: TGTGCCAGCAGCCAAGAAGGTTGGGGGCAGAGCTCCTACGAGCAGTACTTC.

This CDR3 is CASSIDWQMQYF. Here the CDR3 DNA reads TGTGCCAGTAGTATAGATTGGCAGATGCAGTATTTT. This chain connects TRBV19 to TRBJ2-3; no clear D. Germline loops: CDR1 LNHDA, CDR2 SQIVND (reference sequence). The CDR3 consists of 12 residues. Trimming removed 0 bases from V and 11 bases from J, with 9 bases in between.

This clonotype was recorded only once. The chain has TRBV27 and TRBJ2-7; 7 bases fit TRBD1. Germline V gives CDR1 MNHEY, CDR2 SMNVEV (reference sequence). The CDR3 spans 13 residues. With V trimmed by 2 bases and J by 3 bases, 1 base remained unmatched. The chain's CDR3 is CASSLRGHYEQYF. In DNA, the CDR3 is TGTGCCAGCAGTTTAAGGGGGCACTACGAGCAGTACTTC.

This clonotype has a count of ten or more. This chain links TRBV12-3 or TRBV12-4 with TRBJ2-5, with D hard to call. V was pared by 6 bases and J by 2 bases, with 10 bases between. CDR3 length: 13 amino acids. The CDR3 loop is CASRLNGQETQYF. The CDR3 bases are TGTGCCAGCAGGCTCAACGGGCAAGAGACCCAGTACTTC.

The chain joins TRBV25-1 to TRBJ1-2; 11 bases agree with TRBD1. CDR1 and CDR2 (germline): MGHDK, SYGVNS. This CDR3 spans 15 amino acids. V lost 3 bases, J lost 1 base, and 1 base stayed unmatched. CDR3 loop: CASSEGQGVNYGYTF. CDR3 bases: TGTGCCAGCAGTGAGGGACAGGGGGTTAACTATGGCTACACCTTC.

This chain links TRBV5-1 with TRBJ2-3; TRBD2 aligns across 8 bases. CDR3 length: 16 residues. The ends lost 2 bases at V and 6 bases at J; junction bases unmatched: 11. The germline gives CDR1 SGHRS, CDR2 YFSETQ. As DNA, the CDR3 is TGCGCCAGCAGCTTACGCGGGGGGCTGGGCGAGGATACGCAGTATTTT. This codes for CASSLRGGLGEDTQYF. The complete variable domain, with remaining parts taken from reference TRBV5-1 and TRBJ2-3, reads KAGVTQTPRYLIKTRGQQVTLSCSPISGHRSVSWYQQTPGQGLQFLFEYFSETQRNKGNFPGRFSGRQFSNSRSEMNVSTLELGDSALYLCASSLRGGLGEDTQYFGPGTRLTVL.

The chain employs TRBV28 and TRBJ2-7, with 8 bases matching TRBD2. The CDR3 has 14 amino acids. V shed 6 bases, J shed 5 bases, and the junction held 9 bases outside the gene matches. Germline V gene sequence: CDR1 MDHEN, CDR2 SYDVKM. CDR3 sequence reads: CASRTPTSGNEQYF. The CDR3 nucleotides are TGTGCCAGCAGGACCCCAACTAGCGGCAACGAGCAGTACTTC.

This clonotype was observed a few times. This sequence joins TRBV4-1 and TRBJ2-2; no clear D. Trimming took off 1 base at V and 1 base at J, with 7 bases between the two ends. The CDR3 spans 15 residues. CDR1 and CDR2 (germline): MGHRA, YSYEKL. Here the CDR3 DNA reads TGCGCCAGCAGCCAAGGACCACAGAACACCGGGGAGCTGTTTTTT. Amino acid sequence: CASSQGPQNTGELFF.

This clonotype was recorded a few times. V is TRBV5-1 and J is TRBJ1-6, with no clear D. V was clipped by 8 bases and J by 0 bases, with 18 bases between them. Germline lookup yields CDR1 SGHRS and CDR2 YFSETQ. The CDR3 runs 17 residues. The CDR3 coding sequence is TGCGCCAGAGGAGGATTCATCTGGAGCTCCTATAATTCACCCCTCCACTTT. Encoded protein: CARGGFIWSSYNSPLHF.

This clonotype was found a few times. This chain links TRBV2 with TRBJ2-3; the D is unclear. V was trimmed by 10 bases and J by 2 bases, leaving 19 bases between them. The CDR3 is 15 residues long. Germline values: CDR1 SNHLY, CDR2 FYNNEI. Here the CDR3 reads CATHLDATYTDTQYF. The CDR3 region has the DNA TGTGCCACACACCTTGACGCCACCTACACAGATACGCAGTATTTT.

The chain carries TRBV7-7 and TRBJ2-2; 9 bases are shared with TRBD2. The CDR3 has 16 amino acids. The ends lost 4 bases at V and 1 base at J; junction bases unmatched: 4. Germline-derived CDR1 and CDR2 are SSHAT and FNYEAQ (reference sequence). The CDR3 loop reads CASSSVSGGNTGELFF. The DNA for the CDR3 is TGTGCCAGCAGCTCGGTTAGCGGGGGGAACACCGGGGAGCTGTTTTTT.

Here the CDR3 reads CASSLSRTGGNTIYF. As DNA, the CDR3 is TGTGCCAGCAGTCTCTCTCGGACAGGTGGAAACACCATATATTTT. The genes are TRBV4-2 and TRBJ1-3; 7 bases are a match to TRBD1. The germline V gene has CDR1 LGHNA and CDR2 YNFKEQ. With V trimmed by 6 bases and J by 3 bases, 8 bases remained unmatched. The CDR3 contains 15 residues.

This clonotype was seen a few times. The chain links TRBV7-8 to TRBJ2-1; D gene ambiguous. The V and J ends lost 5 bases and 6 bases respectively, with 8 bases between them. The CDR3 extends over 12 amino acids. Germline V gene sequence: CDR1 SGHVS, CDR2 FQNEAQ. CDR3 bases: TGTGCCAGCAGCCCAGCTCGCAATGAGCAGTTCTTC. Its translation is CASSPARNEQFF.

The gene calls are TRBV4-3 and TRBJ1-4, with 7 bases that match TRBD1. V shed 4 bases and J 8 bases; nucleotides not matched to a gene: 7. This CDR3 contains 14 residues. From germline, CDR1 is LGHNA and CDR2 YSLEER. CDR3 region: CASSPDRVDEKLFF. The CDR3 DNA follows: TGCGCCAGCAGCCCCGACAGGGTGGACGAAAAACTGTTTTTT.

This clonotype appeared a few times. The rearrangement joins TRBV6-2 or TRBV6-3 to TRBJ2-5; D is unresolved. The CDR3 totals 13 residues. The ends were cut back, 2 bases at V and 0 bases at J, with 4 bases in the middle. The germline CDR1 and CDR2 sequences are MNHEY and SVGEGT. The CDR3 loop reads CASSYRNQETQYF. The CDR3 DNA is TGTGCCAGCAGTTACAGAAACCAAGAGACCCAGTACTTC.

The J gene is TRBJ2-1, the V gene TRBV12-3 or TRBV12-4; 8 positions match TRBD2. Trimming took 4 bases from V and 10 from J; bases not matched to a gene: 9. CDR3 length: 14 amino acids. The CDR3 DNA follows: TGTGCCAGCAGTTATCGGGGGGGAGCGGGCGAGCAGTTCTTC. It translates to CASSYRGGAGEQFF.

In its sample, this clonotype was seen a few times. The chain links TRBV19 to TRBJ2-5; 9 positions agree with TRBD2. The trim removed 6 bases at V and 4 bases at J, leaving 6 bases unmatched. CDR1 and CDR2 from the germline V gene are LNHDA and SQIVND (reference sequence). This CDR3 is 14 amino acids long. CDR3 amino acids: CASSPGLALETQYF. The CDR3 nucleotides are TGTGCCAGTAGCCCGGGACTAGCTTTAGAGACCCAGTACTTC.

The genes are TRBV12-3 or TRBV12-4 and TRBJ1-1, with no clear D. V shed 3 bases and J shed 3 bases, with 14 bases lying between them. This CDR3 has 15 amino acids. CDR3 nucleotide sequence: TGTGCCAGCAGTTTTTTCGGCGGGGAGGACACTGAAGCTTTCTTT. Protein sequence: CASSFFGGEDTEAFF.

This clonotype turned up a few times. The chain combines TRBV29-1 with TRBJ1-1; D is undetermined. Trimming removed 4 bases from V and 3 bases from J, with 6 bases in between. This CDR3 is built from 11 residues. Looked up from germline, CDR1 is SQVTM and CDR2 is ANQGSEA. The CDR3 sequence: CSVAEDTEAFF. Written as DNA, the CDR3 is TGCAGCGTTGCCGAAGACACTGAAGCTTTCTTT.